Below are 8 T cell receptor beta chains sequenced from a single sample in a study of CD8 T cells in Susac syndrome. When the RNA was reverse transcribed, random hexamers were used with an input of about 0.5 to 1 ug. A single record per CDR3 protein comes from TCRdb applying MiXCR to the immunoSEQ multiplex PCR reads. The sample holds approximately 230,000 distinct CDR3 sequences; 90% to 95% are singletons and the top ten take approximately 0.072%. Specimen: CD4+ T cells from PBMCs. These receptors originate from a human donor with multiple sclerosis.

CDR3: CASSWRQASGANVLTF. The CDR3 DNA reads as TGCGCCAGCAGCTGGAGACAGGCATCTGGGGCCAACGTCCTGACTTTC. The V gene is TRBV5-1, the J gene TRBJ2-6; D is perhaps TRBD1 (6 bases). This CDR3 is built from 16 residues. V was cut by 3 bases and J by 1 base, with 11 bases left in between. Germline CDR1 is SGHRS and CDR2 is YFSETQ.

This rearrangement joins TRBV2 to TRBJ2-7; D is ambiguous. Germline CDR1 reads SNHLY; CDR2 reads FYNNEI. Trimming stripped 3 bases from V and 4 bases from J, with 7 bases between. The CDR3 runs to 12 residues. CDR3 DNA sequence: TGTGCCAGCAGTGATATTGGTTACGAGCAGTACGTC. Residues: CASSDIGYEQYV.

This rearrangement joins TRBV27 to TRBJ2-1; no clear D. CDR3 length: 15 residues. The V and J ends lost 5 bases and 7 bases respectively, with 18 bases between them. CDR1 is MNHEY, CDR2 SMNVEV, per germline (reference sequence). The CDR3 coding sequence is TGTGCCAGCAGTCCCCCCGAGCGTCGTGGTAATGAGCAGTTCTTC. As protein: CASSPPERRGNEQFF.

The chain links TRBV6-5 to TRBJ1-2; possibly TRBD1 for D (6 bases). Looked up from germline, CDR1 is MNHEY and CDR2 is SVGAGI. With 1 base removed from V and 8 bases from J, the gap between germline ends came to 17 bases. The CDR3 sequence is 15 residues long. The chain's CDR3 is CASSYWKTGGDGYTF. CDR3 in DNA: TGTGCCAGCAGTTACTGGAAAACCGGGGGCGACGGCTACACCTTC.

This clonotype is a singleton in its sample. The chain employs TRBV5-1 and TRBJ2-3; 9 bases fit TRBD1. V was clipped by 0 bases and J by 2 bases; unmatched bases: 1. The CDR3 consists of 15 residues. CDR1 SGHRS and CDR2 YFSETQ come from the germline V gene. CDR3 DNA sequence: TGCGCCAGCAGCTTGGAACAGGGGGCCACAGATACGCAGTATTTT. The encoded protein is CASSLEQGATDTQYF.

V and J are TRBV4-1 and TRBJ1-5; D ambiguous. There are 15 residues in the CDR3. CDR1 and CDR2 (germline): MGHRA, YSYEKL. V lost 2 bases and J lost 2, with 10 bases in between. CDR3 nucleotide sequence: TGCGCCAGCAGCCAAAGGGTTGGGGGCAATCAGCCCCAGCATTTT. Residues: CASSQRVGGNQPQHF.

This clonotype was seen a single time. This sequence joins TRBV5-4 and TRBJ1-2, with D possibly matching TRBD1 (5 bases). Between the trimmed V and J ends, which lost 2 bases and 3 bases, there was a span of 11 bases. CDR3 size: 14 residues. The V gene's germline CDR1 is SGHNT and CDR2 YYREEE (reference sequence). This CDR3 is CASSFRDRYYGYTF. Written as DNA, the CDR3 is TGTGCCAGCAGCTTCCGGGACCGGTACTATGGCTACACCTTC.

V gene TRBV2 combines with J gene TRBJ2-7; 10 nucleotides agree with TRBD1. The junction had 5 bases not matched to a gene; V was cut back by 6 bases and J by 6 bases. The CDR3 totals 13 residues. Per germline, CDR1 SNHLY and CDR2 FYNNEI. As DNA, the CDR3 is TGTGCCAGCAGCCGGGACAGGGGACCCGAGCAGTACTTC. It translates to CASSRDRGPEQYF.